These 8 T cell receptor beta chains came from one sample sequenced in a study of blood T cells in healthy people across ages. The second PCR ran roughly 6 to 12 cycles with a sample-barcoded 5' primer and J-beta primers. TCRdb reprocessed the 5' RACE reads with MiXCR, giving one entry per CDR3 protein. The table records about 1,400,000 distinct CDR3 sequences, 42% of them present only once. The sample consisted of blood. All receptors come from a woman under 30 in good health.

The CDR3: CASSQRTGSDTQYF. Written as DNA, the CDR3 is TGTGCCAGCAGCCAGAGGACAGGGAGTGATACGCAGTATTTT. The chain combines TRBV3-1 with TRBJ2-3; 8 bases align to TRBD1. CDR3 length: 14 residues. The germline gives CDR1 LGHDT, CDR2 YNNKEL (reference sequence). Trimming cost V 3 bases and J 6 bases; bases outside gene matches: 5.

To note about this clonotype: Its ends do not fully match the called genes, so a read error is possible. The chain uses TRBV7-8 and TRBJ2-5; 9 bases line up with TRBD2. The CDR3 is 14 residues long. Germline V gene lookup returns CDR1 SGHVS and CDR2 FQNEAQ. CDR3 bases: TGTGCCAGCAGTTTAGCGGGGGCCATCAATGAGCAGTACTTC. Translated: CASSLAGAINEQYF.

There are a few counts of this clonotype. This chain uses TRBV6-1 with TRBJ2-7, with D hard to call. Germline lookup yields CDR1 MNHNS and CDR2 SASEGT. Trimming pared 6 bases from V and 3 bases from J, leaving 12 bases between. This CDR3 has 13 residues. The CDR3 spells CASSPRGIYEQYF. Written as DNA, the CDR3 is TGTGCCAGCAGCCCCAGAGGCATCTACGAGCAGTACTTC.

This clonotype was detected only a few times. V gene TRBV5-5 combines with J gene TRBJ2-1; possibly TRBD2 for D (5 bases). Germline V gene sequence: CDR1 SGHKS, CDR2 YYEKEE (reference sequence). Trimming removed 0 bases at V and 6 bases at J, with 13 bases between. This CDR3 contains 15 residues. Written as DNA, the CDR3 is TGTGCCAGCAGCTTGGGGGGAGTAGTCCTCAATGAGCAGTTCTTC. Amino acids: CASSLGGVVLNEQFF.

This clonotype appeared many times. V is TRBV20-1 and J is TRBJ2-1; 9 bases match TRBD2. This CDR3 spans 16 amino acids. V shed 3 bases and J 3 bases; nucleotides not matched to a gene: 9. The germline CDR1 and CDR2 sequences are DFQATT and SNEGSKA (reference sequence). CDR3 amino acids: CSARGPASGDYNEQFF. CDR3 in DNA: TGCAGTGCTAGGGGCCCGGCTAGCGGGGACTACAATGAGCAGTTCTTC.

The chain employs TRBV29-1 and TRBJ1-2, with D tentatively TRBD1 (5 bases). This CDR3 is 13 amino acids long. CDR1 and CDR2 from the germline V gene are SQVTM and ANQGSEA. Trimming removed 7 bases at V and 5 bases at J, with 17 bases between. Here the CDR3 reads CSAGGGPFYGYTF. As DNA, the CDR3 is TGCAGCGCTGGGGGGGGTCCCTTTTATGGCTACACCTTC. The entire variable domain, with the rest obtained from reference TRBV29-1 and TRBJ1-2, is as follows: SAVISQKPSRDICQRGTSLTIQCQVDSQVTMMFWYRQQPGQSLTLIATANQGSEATYESGFVIDKFPISRPNLTFSTLTVSNMSPEDSSIYLCSAGGGPFYGYTFGSGTRLTVV.

This clonotype appeared a few times. The V and J genes are TRBV10-3 and TRBJ2-5, with D unclear. CDR1 ENHRY and CDR2 SYGVKD come from the germline V gene. CDR3 size: 13 residues. With 5 bases removed from V and 5 bases from J, the gap between germline ends came to 12 bases. CDR3 residues: CAISQTTRETQYF. CDR3 DNA: TGTGCCATCAGTCAGACCACCCGGGAGACCCAGTACTTC.

The V call is TRBV6-5, the J call TRBJ1-2, with no clear D. The CDR3 is made up of 12 amino acids. Germline V CDR1 and CDR2: MNHEY, SVGAGI. V was shortened by 2 bases and J by 6 bases, with 7 bases between the two germline ends. This CDR3 is CASSYAGHGYTF. DNA of the CDR3: TGTGCCAGCAGTTACGCCGGTCATGGCTACACCTTC.